Following are 27 T cell receptor beta chains from one sample sequenced in a study of spatial heterogeneity in lung cancer. Time point defined: blood at routine non-recurrence follow-up after resection. No cells were sorted before sequencing. The whole RNA sequenced was extracted from tumor, nontumor lung or frozen PBMC. A single record per CDR3 protein comes from TCRdb applying MiXCR to the 5' RACE reads. The table records about 120,000 distinct CDR3 sequences, 12% of them present only once. This specimen consisted of PBMCs, obtained at follow-up. The receptors were gathered from a male donor with early-stage non-small cell lung cancer.

This clonotype was counted only a few times. The chain links TRBV20-1 to TRBJ1-1; no definite D call. Trimming left V 1 base short and J 7 bases short, with 10 bases between. This CDR3 spans 12 amino acids. From germline, CDR1 is DFQATT and CDR2 SNEGSKA (reference sequence). CDR3 loop: CSARGAGNEAFF. The CDR3 DNA follows: TGCAGTGCTAGAGGAGCTGGGAATGAAGCTTTCTTT.

The V call is TRBV12-5, the J call TRBJ2-1; 7 bases line up with TRBD1. There are 15 residues in the CDR3. J lost 1 base, V lost 7 bases, and 7 bases had no gene match. Per the germline V gene, CDR1 is LGHNT and CDR2 is FRNRAP. The DNA for the CDR3 is TGTGCTAGTGCCTGGGACAGTGTGTCCTACAATGAGCAGTTCTTC. Its translation is CASAWDSVSYNEQFF. Based on the CDR3 plus reference TRBV12-5 and TRBJ2-1, the full variable domain is DARVTQTPRHKVTEMGQEVTMRCQPILGHNTVFWYRQTMMQGLELLAYFRNRAPLDDSGMPKDRFSAEMPDATLATLKIQPSEPRDSAVYFCASAWDSVSYNEQFFGPGTRLTVL.

This clonotype was seen a handful of times. V usage is TRBV11-2 and J usage is TRBJ1-5, with unresolved D. V shed 0 bases and J shed 7 bases, with 7 bases lying between them. This CDR3 spans 13 amino acids. In germline, CDR1 is SGHAT, CDR2 FQNNGV. This CDR3 reads CASSLDLGQPQHF. CDR3 DNA sequence: TGTGCCAGCAGCTTAGATCTGGGGCAGCCCCAGCATTTT.

This clonotype was detected only a few times. The CDR3 is CASSKGTGGETQYF. In nucleotides, the CDR3 is TGTGCCAGCAGCAAAGGGACAGGGGGAGAGACCCAGTACTTC. The V call is TRBV7-9, the J call TRBJ2-5; 11 bases are a match to TRBD1. The germline gives CDR1 SEHNR, CDR2 FQNEAQ (reference sequence). V gave up 5 bases and J gave up 4 bases; unmatched junction bases: 3. This CDR3 contains 14 residues. The whole variable domain, remainder taken from reference TRBV7-9 and TRBJ2-5, is DTGVSQNPRHKITKRGQNVTFRCDPISEHNRLYWYRQTLGQGPEFLTYFQNEAQLEKSRLLSDRFSAERPKGSFSTLEIQRTEQGDSAMYLCASSKGTGGETQYFGPGTRLLVL.

The chain is built from TRBV6-5 and TRBJ1-2, with 7 bases identical to TRBD1. The V and J ends lost 6 bases and 4 bases, in that order; junction bases with no gene match: 8. CDR3 length: 14 amino acids. From germline, CDR1 is MNHEY and CDR2 SVGAGI. CDR3 sequence: CASRRDSGSYGYTF. CDR3 bases: TGTGCCAGCAGACGGGACAGCGGCAGCTATGGCTACACCTTC.

The table lists this clonotype with a few counts. V and J are TRBV4-3 and TRBJ1-6, with TRBD1 matching over 8 bases. Germline V gene sequence: CDR1 LGHNA, CDR2 YSLEER. J gave up 10 bases and V 2 bases, and 13 bases lay outside the gene matches. This CDR3 is 17 amino acids long. The CDR3 is CASSQPRQGQNGSPLHF. DNA for the CDR3: TGCGCCAGCAGCCAACCTCGACAGGGGCAGAATGGGTCACCCCTCCACTTT.

This clonotype was observed a few times. V and J are TRBV28 and TRBJ2-7; TRBD2 matches at 8 bases. The CDR3 is 15 residues long. Germline CDR1 reads MDHEN; CDR2 reads SYDVKM. Germline trimming cut 2 bases from V and 0 bases from J; bases unmatched to any gene: 3. The DNA of the CDR3 is TGTGCCAGCAGTTTAGTAGCGGGGCCCTCCTACGAGCAGTACTTC. Protein product: CASSLVAGPSYEQYF.

This rearrangement joins TRBV7-9 to TRBJ2-3; the match to TRBD2 covers 14 bases. This CDR3 has 15 residues. Losses at the gene ends were 4 bases for V and 5 bases for J; bases not matched to a gene: 2. The V gene's germline CDR1 is SEHNR and CDR2 FQNEAQ (reference sequence). The CDR3 sequence: CASSSGLAGGDTQYF. CDR3 coding DNA: TGTGCCAGCAGCTCCGGACTAGCGGGGGGAGATACGCAGTATTTT.

The chain carries TRBV20-1 and TRBJ2-1, with TRBD2 as a possible D gene (6 bases). The V gene lost 2 bases and the J gene lost 1 base, with 12 bases spanning the gap. The length of the CDR3 is 15 residues. Per the germline V gene, CDR1 is DFQATT and CDR2 is SNEGSKA (reference sequence). The CDR3 bases are TGCAGTGCTAGATTGACTGGGAGGTCCTACAATGAGCAGTTCTTC. It is translated as CSARLTGRSYNEQFF.

The gene calls are TRBV6-2 or TRBV6-3 and TRBJ1-2, with D unresolved. From germline, CDR1 is MNHEY and CDR2 SVGEGT. V was pared by 8 bases and J by 2 bases, with 15 bases between. The CDR3 is made up of 14 amino acids. This chain's CDR3 is CASSTVMENYGYTF. The DNA of the CDR3 is TGTGCCAGCTCGACGGTGATGGAGAACTATGGCTACACCTTC.

The chain combines TRBV28 with TRBJ1-2; D ambiguous. V was cut by 1 base and J by 4 bases, with 10 bases left in between. The germline gives CDR1 MDHEN, CDR2 SYDVKM. The CDR3 runs 14 residues. In DNA form, the CDR3 reads TGTGCCAGCAGTTTATATTGGGCGAGCTATGGCTACACCTTC. It specifies CASSLYWASYGYTF.

This chain joins TRBV18 and TRBJ2-2; D perhaps matches TRBD2 (6 bases). The V gene lost 3 bases and the J gene lost 2 bases, with 13 bases spanning the gap. CDR3 size: 16 residues. Germline assignment: CDR1 KGHSH and CDR2 LQKENI. The CDR3 nucleotides are TGTGCCAGCTCACCCAGACTAGTCACTAACACCGGGGAGCTGTTTTTT. Translated: CASSPRLVTNTGELFF.

CDR3 sequence reads: CASSIPGGYVSQPQHF. CDR3 in DNA: TGTGCCAGTAGTATCCCAGGGGGCTATGTCAGTCAGCCCCAGCATTTT. This chain uses TRBV19 with TRBJ1-5; 8 nucleotides agree with TRBD1. Germline CDR1 is LNHDA and CDR2 is SQIVND (reference sequence). After removal of 3 bases from V and 6 bases from J, the junction contained 10 bases not matched to a gene. CDR3 length: 16 residues.

This clonotype has a count of ten or more. The DNA of the CDR3 is TGCGCCAGCAGGAGCGGGGGGGCAAATGAGCAGTTCTTC. This sequence encodes CASRSGGANEQFF. This rearrangement joins TRBV5-1 to TRBJ2-1; 10 bases line up with TRBD2. Trimming cost V 5 bases and J 7 bases; bases outside gene matches: 3. The CDR3 sequence is 13 residues long. Germline V gene sequence: CDR1 SGHRS, CDR2 YFSETQ.

This clonotype has ten or more counts. J is TRBJ2-1 and V is TRBV4-2; 7 bases agree with TRBD2. Germline trimming cut 0 bases from V and 0 bases from J; bases unmatched to any gene: 5. Germline V gene data show CDR1 as LGHNA and CDR2 as YNFKEQ. The CDR3 has 17 amino acids. CDR3 in amino acids: CASSQDGTSASYNEQFF. The CDR3 DNA reads TGTGCCAGCAGCCAAGATGGAACTAGCGCCTCCTACAATGAGCAGTTCTTC.

The gene calls are TRBV6-5 and TRBJ1-1; D may be TRBD1 (5 bases). Germline CDR1 reads MNHEY; CDR2 reads SVGAGI. V lost 5 bases and J lost 2, with 12 bases in between. The CDR3 totals 14 residues. The CDR3 spells CASSLRQSNTEAFF. CDR3 sequence (DNA): TGTGCCAGCAGTCTACGACAGAGTAACACTGAAGCTTTCTTT.

This clonotype was counted many times. One end of the junction fails to match germline, which may point to a read error. The chain couples TRBV5-5 to TRBJ1-6; D uncertain. CDR1 and CDR2 (germline): SGHKS, YYEKEE (reference sequence). There are 16 residues in the CDR3. Here the CDR3 DNA reads TGTGCCAGCAGGTTGGCAGGAAGCTCCTATAATTCACCCCTCCACTTT. Translation: CASRLAGSSYNSPLHF.

CDR3 loop: CASSAAAGATYNEQFF. In nucleotides, the CDR3 is TGTGCCAGCAGCGCCGCAGCGGGGGCTACCTACAATGAGCAGTTCTTC. The chain employs TRBV7-9 and TRBJ2-1; 8 nucleotides line up with TRBD2. The CDR3 runs 16 residues. Germline loops: CDR1 SEHNR, CDR2 FQNEAQ (reference sequence). The V and J ends lost 5 bases and 2 bases, in that order; junction bases with no gene match: 8.

V is TRBV19 and J is TRBJ1-5; no firm D call. The ends were cut back, 7 bases at V and 0 bases at J, with 13 bases in the middle. The germline V gene has CDR1 LNHDA and CDR2 SQIVND (reference sequence). This CDR3 has 15 amino acids. The CDR3 reads CASTGRSYSNQPQHF. DNA for the CDR3: TGTGCCAGTACCGGCCGGAGCTATAGCAATCAGCCCCAGCATTTT.

The J gene is TRBJ1-1, the V gene TRBV7-2, with D unresolved. Germline V gene data show CDR1 as SGHTA and CDR2 as FQGNSA. With 3 bases removed from V and 5 bases from J, the gap between germline ends came to 7 bases. The CDR3 consists of 12 residues. The DNA for the CDR3 is TGTGCCAGCAGCTTGGGTGAAACTGAAGCTTTCTTT. The encoded protein is CASSLGETEAFF.

The chain joins TRBV12-3 or TRBV12-4 to TRBJ1-5; TRBD1 agrees at 11 bases. This CDR3 contains 16 residues. V was clipped by 3 bases and J by 4 bases; unmatched bases: 5. The DNA of the CDR3 is TGTGCCAGCAGTTTCGCTCGGGACAGGGGGAATCAGCCCCAGCATTTT. Translation gives CASSFARDRGNQPQHF.

This clonotype was picked up a small number of times. The chain has TRBV5-1 and TRBJ2-2; D not certain. Germline loops: CDR1 SGHRS, CDR2 YFSETQ. The CDR3 is 15 residues long. V was cut by 1 base and J by 5 bases, with 12 bases left in between. CDR3 bases: TGCGCCAGCAGCTTGACCCAGATTCGGACCGGGGAGCTGTTTTTT. As protein: CASSLTQIRTGELFF.

This clonotype was recorded many times. This chain uses TRBV20-1 with TRBJ1-2; D is possibly TRBD1 (5 bases). The V end lost 5 bases, the J end lost 4 bases, and 14 bases lay between the germline ends. The germline CDR1 and CDR2 sequences are DFQATT and SNEGSKA (reference sequence). The CDR3 is 13 residues long. This CDR3 is CSASRDGSYGYTF. The CDR3 DNA reads as TGCAGTGCTTCCCGGGACGGATCCTATGGCTACACCTTC.

This clonotype has a handful of counts. This chain joins TRBV4-3 and TRBJ2-7, with 11 positions matching TRBD2. The CDR3 length is 16 residues. The V gene end was trimmed by 0 bases and the J gene end by 2 bases; junction bases not matched to a gene: 3. Germline CDR1 is LGHNA and CDR2 is YSLEER. Here the CDR3 reads CASSQDTTSGTYEQYF. CDR3 coding DNA: TGCGCCAGCAGCCAAGATACGACTAGCGGGACCTACGAGCAGTACTTC.

This clonotype showed up just a few times. This chain uses TRBV29-1 with TRBJ2-2; tentative D call: TRBD2 (5 bases). CDR3 size: 15 residues. CDR1 and CDR2 (germline): SQVTM, ANQGSEA. The V end was cut by 4 bases, the J end by 6 bases, with 18 bases between. CDR3 in DNA: TGCAGCGTTGTTGGGCATACGGGAACATCCGGGGAGCTGTTTTTT. Amino acid sequence: CSVVGHTGTSGELFF.

In this sample, this clonotype turned up a few times. The gene calls are TRBV12-3 or TRBV12-4 and TRBJ1-2; the D gene is possibly TRBD1 (5 bases). The CDR3 runs 13 residues. V dropped 6 bases and J dropped 4 bases, with 12 bases sitting between them. The CDR3 loop reads CASRAGVSYGYTF. In DNA, the CDR3 is TGTGCCAGCAGAGCGGGGGTAAGCTATGGCTACACCTTC.

A word on this clonotype: This sequence may be a read error, since a much larger clone differs from it by one base. The V call is TRBV5-8, the J call TRBJ1-5; D is unresolved. CDR1 is SGHTS, CDR2 YDEGEE, per germline. The CDR3 length is 12 residues. CDR3 amino acids: CASCRGDQPRHF. The DNA of the CDR3 is TGTGCCAGCTGCCGGGGAGATCAGCCCCGGCATTTT.